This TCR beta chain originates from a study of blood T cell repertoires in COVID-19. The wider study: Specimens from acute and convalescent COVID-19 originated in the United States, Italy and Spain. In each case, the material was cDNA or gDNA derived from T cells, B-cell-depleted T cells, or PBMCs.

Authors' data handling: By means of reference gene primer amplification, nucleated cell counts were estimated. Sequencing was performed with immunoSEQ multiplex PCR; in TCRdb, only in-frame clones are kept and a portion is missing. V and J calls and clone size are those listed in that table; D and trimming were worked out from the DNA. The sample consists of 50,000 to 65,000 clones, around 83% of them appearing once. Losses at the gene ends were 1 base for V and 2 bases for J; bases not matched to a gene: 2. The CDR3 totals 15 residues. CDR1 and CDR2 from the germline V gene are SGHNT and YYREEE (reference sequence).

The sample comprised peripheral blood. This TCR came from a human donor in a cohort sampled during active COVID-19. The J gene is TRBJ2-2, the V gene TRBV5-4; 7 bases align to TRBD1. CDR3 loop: CASSLRGPNTGELFF. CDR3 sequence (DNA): TGTGCCAGCAGCTTGAGGGGGCCTAACACCGGGGAGCTGTTTTTT.